This entry is about one T cell receptor (beta chain). The sample belongs to a study of blood T cell repertoires in COVID-19. The overall study: The analysed material was cDNA or gDNA that came from T cells, B-cell-depleted T cells, or PBMCs.

The ends were cut back, 1 base at V and 6 bases at J, with 16 bases in the middle. This CDR3 spans 17 amino acids. Looked up from germline, CDR1 is LGHNA and CDR2 is YNFKEQ. Profiling relied on immunoSEQ multiplex PCR, and the TCRdb table lists in-frame clones only, not all of them. This sample has under 200,000 clones, with 70% to 90% found just once. The source material was peripheral blood. This receptor was obtained from a man between 60 and 75 years old with active or convalescent COVID-19. The chain links TRBV4-2 to TRBJ1-6; D may be TRBD1 (6 bases). CDR3 region: CASSQAVQGSLNSPLHF. The CDR3 coding sequence is TGTGCCAGCAGCCAAGCGGTCCAGGGGAGTCTTAATTCACCCCTCCACTTT.